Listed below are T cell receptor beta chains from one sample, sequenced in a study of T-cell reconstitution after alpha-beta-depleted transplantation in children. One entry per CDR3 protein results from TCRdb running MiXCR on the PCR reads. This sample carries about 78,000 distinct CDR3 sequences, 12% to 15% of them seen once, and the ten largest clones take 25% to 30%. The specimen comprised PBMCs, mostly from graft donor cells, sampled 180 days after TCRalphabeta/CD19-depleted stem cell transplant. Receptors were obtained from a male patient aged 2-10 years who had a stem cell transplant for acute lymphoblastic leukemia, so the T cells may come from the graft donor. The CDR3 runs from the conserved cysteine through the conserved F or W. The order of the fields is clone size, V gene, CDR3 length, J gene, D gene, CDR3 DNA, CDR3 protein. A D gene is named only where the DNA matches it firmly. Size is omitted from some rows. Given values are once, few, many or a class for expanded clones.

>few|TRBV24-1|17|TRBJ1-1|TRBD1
TGTGCCACCACCACGAGGGACAGGGAAGGGAGGAACACTGAAGCTTTCTTT
CATTTRDREGRNTEAFF
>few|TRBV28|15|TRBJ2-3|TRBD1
TGTGCCAGCAGTTTAGACAGGGCCAGCACAGATACGCAGTATTTT
CASSLDRASTDTQYF
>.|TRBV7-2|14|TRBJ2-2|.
TGTGCCAGCAGCCGGGACCGTCCCGGCGGGGAGCTGTTTTTT
CASSRDRPGGELFF
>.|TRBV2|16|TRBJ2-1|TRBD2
TGTGCCAGGAGACTAGCGGGAGCGTGGTCCTACAATGAGCAGTTCTTC
CARRLAGAWSYNEQFF
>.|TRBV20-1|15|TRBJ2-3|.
TGCAGTGCCCACCTGTACGGGAGAAGCACAGATACGCAGTATTTT
CSAHLYGRSTDTQYF
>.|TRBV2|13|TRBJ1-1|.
TGTGGCAGGCAGGCCCTCACGAACACTGAAGCTTTCTTT
CGRQALTNTEAFF
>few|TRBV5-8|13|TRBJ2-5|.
TGTGCCAGCCGGGGGTCGGTTAAAGAGACCCAGTACTTC
CASRGSVKETQYF
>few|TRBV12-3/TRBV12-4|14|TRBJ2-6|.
TGTGCCAGCAGCGCCCCAACCGGGGCCAACGTCCTGACTTTC
CASSAPTGANVLTF
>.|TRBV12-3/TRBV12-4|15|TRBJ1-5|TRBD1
TGTGCCAGCAGTATAACAGGGGGTGGCAATCAGCCCCAGCATTTT
CASSITGGGNQPQHF
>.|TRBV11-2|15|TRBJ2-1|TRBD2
TGTGCCAGCAGCCCGGGGACTAGCGGGAGAAATGAGCAGTTCTTC
CASSPGTSGRNEQFF
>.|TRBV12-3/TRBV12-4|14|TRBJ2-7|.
TGTGCCAGCAGTCCTCGGGTCCGACTCTACGAGCAGTACTTC
CASSPRVRLYEQYF
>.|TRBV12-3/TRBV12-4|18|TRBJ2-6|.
TGTGCCAGCAGTGACAGACAGGAGCGGAACGCTGGGGCCAACGTCCTGACTTTC
CASSDRQERNAGANVLTF
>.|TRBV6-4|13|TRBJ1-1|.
TGTGCCAGCAGCACCATCAGGGGCACTGAAGCTTTCTTT
CASSTIRGTEAFF
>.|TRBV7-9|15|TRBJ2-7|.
TGTGCCAGCAGCTTAGGGGGGGGGCCAGGTAACGAGCAGTACTTC
CASSLGGGPGNEQYF
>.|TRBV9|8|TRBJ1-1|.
TGTGCCAGCAGTCCGGGGCTTTTT
CASSPGLF
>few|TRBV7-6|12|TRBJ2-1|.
TGTGCCAGCAGCTTAGATCCCCGGGGACAGTTCTTC
CASSLDPRGQFF
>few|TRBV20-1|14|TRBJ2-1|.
TGCAGTGCTAGAACGGGGGGCCCCTACAATGAGCAGTTCTTC
CSARTGGPYNEQFF
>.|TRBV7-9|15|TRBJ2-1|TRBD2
TGTGCCAGCAGTCCTAGCGGGAGAAGGACAGATGAGCAGTTCTTC
CASSPSGRRTDEQFF
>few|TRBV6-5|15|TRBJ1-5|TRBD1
TGTGCCAGCAGTTCTCAGGGGGGATTGGGTCAGCCCCAGCATTTT
CASSSQGGLGQPQHF
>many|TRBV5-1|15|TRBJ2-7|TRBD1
TGCGCCAGCAGCCTCTCCGGGACAGGGGCCTACGAGCAGTACTTC
CASSLSGTGAYEQYF
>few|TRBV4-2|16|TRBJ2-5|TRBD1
TGTGCCAGCAGCCGGGATAGGGGGCGCCGGGGAGAGACCCAGTACTTC
CASSRDRGRRGETQYF
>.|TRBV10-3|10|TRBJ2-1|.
TGTGCCATTCGGTCCAATGAGCAGTTCTTC
CAIRSNEQFF
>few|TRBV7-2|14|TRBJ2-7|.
TGTGCCAGCAGCTTTAGAACAGCCTCCTACGAGCAGTACTTC
CASSFRTASYEQYF
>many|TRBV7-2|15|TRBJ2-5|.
TGTGCCAGCAACTTCCGAAGCCGTACACGGGAGACCCAGTACTTC
CASNFRSRTRETQYF
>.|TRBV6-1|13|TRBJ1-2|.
TGTGCCAGCAGCCTTTTAGGTCTCTATGGCTACACCTTC
CASSLLGLYGYTF
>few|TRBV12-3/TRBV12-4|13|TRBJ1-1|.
TGTGCCAGCAGTTTTCGAGGGTATGCTGAAGCTTTCTTT
CASSFRGYAEAFF
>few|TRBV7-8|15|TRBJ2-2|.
TGTGCCAGTATCATTGGCGGTTTGAACACCGGGGAGCTGTTTTTT
CASIIGGLNTGELFF
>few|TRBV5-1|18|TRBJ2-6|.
TGCGCCAGCAGCTTGAGGAGGGGCGGCCTCTTACCGGCCAACGTCCTGACTTTC
CASSLRRGGLLPANVLTF
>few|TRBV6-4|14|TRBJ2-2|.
TGTGCCAGCAGTGACGCATGGGGTAACGGGGAGCTGTTTTTT
CASSDAWGNGELFF
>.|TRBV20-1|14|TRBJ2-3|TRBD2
TGCAGTGCTAGCCTAGCGGAGACCACAGATACGCAGTATTTT
CSASLAETTDTQYF
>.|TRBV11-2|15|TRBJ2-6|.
TGTGCCAGCACCCCGAGGGGGTCAGGGGCCAACGTCCTGACTTTC
CASTPRGSGANVLTF
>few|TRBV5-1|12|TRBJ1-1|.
TGCGCCAGCAGCTTGTTCGGGCTCGAAGCTTTCTTT
CASSLFGLEAFF
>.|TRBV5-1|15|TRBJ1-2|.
TGCGCCAGCAGCTTGAGGTCCGGGCCTAACTATGGCTACACCTTC
CASSLRSGPNYGYTF
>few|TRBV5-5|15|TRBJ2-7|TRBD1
TGTGCCAGCAGCCCTCCGGACAGGGGCTCCTACGAGCAGTACTTC
CASSPPDRGSYEQYF
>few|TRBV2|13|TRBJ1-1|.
TGTGCCAGGGTGGGGGCGGGGAGCACTGAAGCTTTCTTT
CARVGAGSTEAFF
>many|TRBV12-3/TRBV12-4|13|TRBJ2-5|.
TGTGCCAGCAGTCGTAGGGGCCAAGAGACCCAGTACTTC
CASSRRGQETQYF
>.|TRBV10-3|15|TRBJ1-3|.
TGTGCCATCAGTGAGTGGGGAGTCTCTGGAAACACCATATATTTT
CAISEWGVSGNTIYF
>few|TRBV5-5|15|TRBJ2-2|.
TGTGCCAGCAGCTCCCCCGGGGCGGGCACCGGGGAGCTGTTTTTT
CASSSPGAGTGELFF
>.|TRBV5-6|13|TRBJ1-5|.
TGTGCCAGCAGCTCGGAGCCCAATCAGCCCCAGCATTTT
CASSSEPNQPQHF
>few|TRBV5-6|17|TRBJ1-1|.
TGTGCCAGCAGCCATGGTCCCGTACCAGGGTTGAACACTGAAGCTTTCTTT
CASSHGPVPGLNTEAFF
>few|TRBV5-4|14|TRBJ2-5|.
TGTGCCAGCAGCTTCGGGACGGCTCGAGAGACCCAGTACTTC
CASSFGTARETQYF
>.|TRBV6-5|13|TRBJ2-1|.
TGTGCCAGCAGCGTTACTCCCTACAATGAGCAGTTCTTC
CASSVTPYNEQFF
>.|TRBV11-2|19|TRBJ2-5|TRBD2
TGTGCCAGCAGCTTAGTGGGGACTAGCGGGAGGTTGTACCAAGAGACCCAGTACTTC
CASSLVGTSGRLYQETQYF
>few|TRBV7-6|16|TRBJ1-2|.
TGTGCCACCAGGGCTTACAGGGATGCTCCTAACTATGGCTACACCTTC
CATRAYRDAPNYGYTF
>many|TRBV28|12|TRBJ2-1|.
TGTGCCAGCAGTTTTCACTACAATGAGCAGTTCTTC
CASSFHYNEQFF
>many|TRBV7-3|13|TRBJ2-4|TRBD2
TGTGCCAGCAGCCCCGGACGCGGGGGGAGGCTCCGCTTC
CASSPGRGGRLRF
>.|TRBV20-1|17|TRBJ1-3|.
TGCAGTGCTAGAGAGGGGCCCCGGGGAGGGGGTGGAAACACCATATATTTT
CSAREGPRGGGGNTIYF
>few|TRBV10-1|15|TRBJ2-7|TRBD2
TGCGCCAGCAGTTCTAGCGGGGGACCTCCCTACGAGCAGTACTTC
CASSSSGGPPYEQYF
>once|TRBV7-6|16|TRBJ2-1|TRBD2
TGTGCCAGCAGCTCTATACTAGCGGGGGGGCCCGGGGAGCAGTTCTTC
CASSSILAGGPGEQFF
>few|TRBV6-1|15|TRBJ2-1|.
TGTGCCAGCAGTGAACCCGTATACTCCTACAATGAGCAGTTCTTC
CASSEPVYSYNEQFF
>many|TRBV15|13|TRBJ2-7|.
TGTGCCACCAGCCTAATCGCAGGGTTGGGGCAGTACTTC
CATSLIAGLGQYF